What follows is one T cell receptor (beta chain) and its context. This sample's time point: after preoperative PTX-NDP chemotherapy. Paclitaxel-nedaplatin chemotherapy was given to patients ahead of their surgery. This sample was included in a study of esophageal squamous cell carcinoma under preoperative chemotherapy. TCRdb reprocessed the PCR reads with MiXCR, giving one entry per CDR3 protein. The table lists around 19,000 distinct CDR3 sequences, about half of them singletons. CDR1 and CDR2 from the germline V gene are SGHAT and FQNNGV. The CDR3 covers 16 residues. With 5 bases removed from V and 11 bases from J, the gap between germline ends came to 27 bases.

V is TRBV11-2 and J is TRBJ2-5; either TRBD1 or TRBD2 may fit D (6 bases each). The receptor's source is a human donor with esophageal squamous cell carcinoma. The donor label of this sample is uncertain. The sample was collected from a patient given preoperative chemotherapy. The CDR3 coding sequence is TGTGCCAGCAGCCGGTTCGGGGGCCGTGACCAAGATACGCAGTACTTC. Encoded protein: CASSRFGGRDQDTQYF.